The 9 T cell receptor beta chains reported below all come from one sample, sequenced in a study of response to subunit inactivated influenza vaccine. One entry per CDR3 protein, called by TCRdb with MiXCR from the RT-PCR reads. The data hold about 540,000 distinct CDR3 sequences, with under 30% observed a single time. These same data were also listed under a study on T cells expressing NK-cell markers. That paper notes: 5'RACE template switching with UMIs generated TCR beta cDNA.

The source was CD4+ T cells sorted from PBMCs, collected about 11 days after vaccination. These receptors originate from a man between 45 and 60 years old who received an inactivated influenza vaccine.

Only a few counts were recorded for this clonotype. This chain connects TRBV3-1 to TRBJ1-4; D might be TRBD1 (5 bases). Germline V gene sequence: CDR1 LGHDT, CDR2 YNNKEL (reference sequence). The CDR3 extends over 15 amino acids. V lost 2 bases to trimming and J lost 5 bases, with 12 bases between them. As DNA, the CDR3 is TGTGCCAGCAGCCAACGGGACGGATTAAATGAAAAACTGTTTTTT. It yields the protein CASSQRDGLNEKLFF.

This chain connects TRBV28 to TRBJ1-2; D is perhaps TRBD1 (6 bases). The CDR3 totals 11 residues. The germline V and J ends were trimmed by 7 bases and 7 bases, with 10 bases remaining between them. Germline V CDR1 and CDR2: MDHEN, SYDVKM. DNA of the CDR3: TGTGCCAGCACCAACAGGGCTGGCTACACCTTC. Translated, it gives CASTNRAGYTF.

This chain connects TRBV6-1 to TRBJ2-5, with 10 bases that match TRBD1. Germline V gene data show CDR1 as MNHNS and CDR2 as SASEGT. V gave up 8 bases and J gave up 4 bases; unmatched junction bases: 7. This CDR3 comprises 14 residues. The CDR3 DNA reads as TGTGCCAGCTCCCGGGACAGGGGCGTAGAGACCCAGTACTTC. This translates into CASSRDRGVETQYF.

This clonotype occurred a few times. V and J are TRBV14 and TRBJ2-7; D ambiguous. The CDR3 consists of 13 residues. Germline-derived CDR1 and CDR2 are SGHDN and FVKESK. Trimming removed 3 bases from V and 6 bases from J, with 12 bases in between. The CDR3 spells CASSQTRASEQYF. The CDR3 coding sequence is TGTGCCAGCAGCCAGACACGGGCCTCCGAGCAGTACTTC.

For the CDR3, the DNA is TGTGCCAGCAGCCACGCGGTCCAGAGGGTCACTGAAGCTTTCTTT. This codes for CASSHAVQRVTEAFF. The rearrangement uses TRBV5-6 and TRBJ1-1; D unresolved. The germline CDR1 and CDR2 sequences are SGHDT and YYEEEE. The CDR3 totals 15 residues. Deletions cut 4 bases from V and 4 bases from J, with 17 bases between.

CDR3: CASSQASGRRGSYEQYF. The CDR3 nucleotides are TGTGCCAGCAGCCAAGCTAGCGGGAGACGCGGCTCCTACGAGCAGTACTTC. The chain links TRBV3-1 to TRBJ2-7, with 10 bases that match TRBD2. There are 17 residues in the CDR3. Germline CDR1 LGHDT, CDR2 YNNKEL (reference sequence). V dropped 1 base and J dropped 0; count of bases not matched to a gene: 6.

The V call is TRBV6-1, the J call TRBJ2-2; D remains ambiguous. CDR1 MNHNS and CDR2 SASEGT come from the germline V gene. V lost 6 bases, J lost 0 bases, and 14 bases lay in between. The CDR3 length is 16 residues. CDR3 DNA sequence: TGTGCCAGCAGCGCAACGATGGGTTCGAACACCGGGGAGCTGTTTTTT. Its translation: CASSATMGSNTGELFF.

This sequence joins TRBV29-1 and TRBJ1-2; weak D call: TRBD1 (5 bases). This CDR3 comprises 13 residues. The ends were cut back, 7 bases at V and 5 bases at J, with 17 bases in the middle. Germline values: CDR1 SQVTM, CDR2 ANQGSEA. The CDR3 spells CSAGGTLGYGYTF. The CDR3 bases are TGCAGCGCGGGCGGGACCCTCGGGTATGGCTACACCTTC.

This clonotype was recorded a few times. J is TRBJ2-7 and V is TRBV7-2, with D tentatively TRBD1 (6 bases). The V and J ends lost 3 bases and 13 bases respectively, with 19 bases between them. The CDR3 sequence is 13 residues long. Germline V gene lookup returns CDR1 SGHTA and CDR2 FQGNSA. The CDR3 DNA follows: TGTGCCAGCAGCTTGTTTCCCGGGACATTAGTCTACTTC. Protein product: CASSLFPGTLVYF.